A single sample gave rise to the 10 T cell receptor beta chains below, sequenced in a study of blood T cell repertoires in COVID-19. Data came from immunoSEQ multiplex PCR; TCRdb stores just in-frame clones and leaves some out. The sample lists some 120,000 clones, more than 80% seen once, with roughly 3% in the top ten. The material sequenced was peripheral blood. Every receptor here comes from a woman older than 75 with COVID-19, enrolled during active disease.

V and J are TRBV7-9 and TRBJ1-5; TRBD1 matches at 8 bases. Germline V gives CDR1 SEHNR, CDR2 FQNEAQ (reference sequence). Trimming removed 1 base from V and 0 bases from J; junction bases left unmatched: 8. This CDR3 has 18 amino acids. The CDR3 region is CASSLVGRGLNSNQPQHF. The CDR3 DNA follows: TGTGCCAGCAGCTTAGTGGGCAGGGGGCTCAATAGCAATCAGCCCCAGCATTTT.

The rearrangement links TRBV7-6 to TRBJ2-6, with D unresolved. V shed 2 bases and J shed 1 base, with 12 bases lying between them. Germline V gene data show CDR1 as SGHVS and CDR2 as FNYEAQ. This CDR3 has 17 residues. The CDR3 region is CASSLPSTLSGANVLTF. CDR3 in DNA: TGTGCCAGCAGCTTACCCTCTACGCTGTCTGGGGCCAACGTCCTGACTTTC.

V and J are TRBV10-3 and TRBJ1-1; 9 bases line up with TRBD1. Losses at the gene ends were 3 bases for V and 7 bases for J; bases not matched to a gene: 12. CDR1 ENHRY and CDR2 SYGVKD come from the germline V gene. The CDR3 is made up of 16 amino acids. CDR3 coding DNA: TGTGCCATCAGTGAAGCACAGGGGGCGCGGGTCAGTGAAGCTTTCTTT. Its protein product is CAISEAQGARVSEAFF.

The CDR3 DNA is TGTGCCAGCTCACTGCTACTAGCGGGACCAAACAATGAGCAGTTCTTC. Translating gives CASSLLLAGPNNEQFF. V is TRBV18 and J is TRBJ2-1; 10 bases align to TRBD2. Trimming at V came to 4 bases and at J to 5 bases, leaving 8 bases not matched to a gene. This CDR3 has 16 residues. The V gene's germline CDR1 is KGHSH and CDR2 LQKENI.

The chain joins TRBV7-2 to TRBJ1-1, with a weak D call TRBD1 (5 bases). V was shortened by 5 bases and J by 0 bases, with 7 bases between the two germline ends. This CDR3 is built from 13 residues. Per germline, CDR1 SGHTA and CDR2 FQGNSA. The CDR3 here is CASSMTVNTEAFF. As DNA, the CDR3 is TGTGCCAGCAGCATGACAGTGAACACTGAAGCTTTCTTT.

This rearrangement joins TRBV6-5 to TRBJ1-1; TRBD1 might be the D (6 bases). The CDR3 is 15 amino acids. Germline CDR1 and CDR2: MNHEY and SVGAGI. V was shortened by 6 bases and J by 4 bases, with 18 bases between the two germline ends. In nucleotides, the CDR3 is TGTGCCAGCAGCATTCATCAGGGGTCTATCACTGAAGCTTTCTTT. Translation: CASSIHQGSITEAFF.

The chain employs TRBV10-3 and TRBJ2-3; D perhaps matches TRBD2 (5 bases). CDR3 length: 13 residues. Per the germline V gene, CDR1 is ENHRY and CDR2 is SYGVKD. The ends were cut back, 2 bases at V and 3 bases at J, with 6 bases in the middle. The CDR3 loop is CAISERETDTQYF. DNA of the CDR3: TGTGCCATCAGTGAGCGGGAAACAGATACGCAGTATTTT.

The chain employs TRBV16 and TRBJ2-1; D unclear. This CDR3 is built from 13 residues. From germline, CDR1 is KGHSY and CDR2 FQNENV. V was clipped by 4 bases and J by 8 bases, with 12 bases between them. CDR3 sequence: CASSLNLRYEQFF. CDR3 sequence (DNA): TGTGCCAGCAGCCTCAACCTGCGCTATGAGCAGTTCTTC.

This clone appeared a single time. The rearrangement links TRBV5-1 to TRBJ2-7; 7 bases align to TRBD1. From germline, CDR1 is SGHRS and CDR2 YFSETQ. The CDR3 is 15 amino acids. The junction had 11 bases not matched to a gene; V was cut back by 4 bases and J by 4 bases. The CDR3 sequence: CASSREDRELYEQYF. CDR3 nucleotides: TGCGCCAGCAGCAGGGAAGACAGGGAACTATACGAGCAGTACTTC.

The chain couples TRBV15 to TRBJ1-6; TRBD1 agrees at 9 bases. Germline loops: CDR1 LNHNV, CDR2 YYDKDF (reference sequence). CDR3 size: 16 residues. Trimming at V came to 3 bases and at J to 9 bases, leaving 9 bases not matched to a gene. In DNA, the CDR3 is TGTGCCACCAGCAGGGAGACCGGGACAGGGTTTTCACCCCTCCACTTT. It translates to CATSRETGTGFSPLHF.